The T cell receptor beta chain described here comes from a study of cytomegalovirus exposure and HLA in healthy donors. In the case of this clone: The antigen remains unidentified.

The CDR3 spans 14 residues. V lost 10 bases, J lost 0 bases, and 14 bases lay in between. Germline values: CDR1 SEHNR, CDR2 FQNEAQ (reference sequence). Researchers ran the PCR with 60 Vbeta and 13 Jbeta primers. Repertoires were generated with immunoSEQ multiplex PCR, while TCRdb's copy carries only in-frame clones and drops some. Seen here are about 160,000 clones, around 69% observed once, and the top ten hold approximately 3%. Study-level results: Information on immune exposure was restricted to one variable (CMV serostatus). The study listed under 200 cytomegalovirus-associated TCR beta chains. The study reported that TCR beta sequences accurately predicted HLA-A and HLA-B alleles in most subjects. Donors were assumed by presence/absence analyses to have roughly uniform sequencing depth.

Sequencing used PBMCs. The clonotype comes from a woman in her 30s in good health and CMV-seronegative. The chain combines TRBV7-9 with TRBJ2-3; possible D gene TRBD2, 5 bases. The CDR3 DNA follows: TGTGCCACCTCGAGCGGCATAAGCACAGATACGCAGTATTTT. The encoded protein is CATSSGISTDTQYF.